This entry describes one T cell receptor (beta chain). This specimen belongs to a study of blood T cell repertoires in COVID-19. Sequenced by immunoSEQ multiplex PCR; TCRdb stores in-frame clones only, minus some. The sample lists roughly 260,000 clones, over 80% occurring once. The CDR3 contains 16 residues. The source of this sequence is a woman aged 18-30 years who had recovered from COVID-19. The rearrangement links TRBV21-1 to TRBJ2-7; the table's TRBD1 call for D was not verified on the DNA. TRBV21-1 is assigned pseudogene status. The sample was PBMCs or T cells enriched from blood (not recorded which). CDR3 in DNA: TGTGCCAGCAGCACCAAGGGGAACAGGGAGTCAAACGAGCAGTACTTC. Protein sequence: CASSTKGNRESNEQYF.